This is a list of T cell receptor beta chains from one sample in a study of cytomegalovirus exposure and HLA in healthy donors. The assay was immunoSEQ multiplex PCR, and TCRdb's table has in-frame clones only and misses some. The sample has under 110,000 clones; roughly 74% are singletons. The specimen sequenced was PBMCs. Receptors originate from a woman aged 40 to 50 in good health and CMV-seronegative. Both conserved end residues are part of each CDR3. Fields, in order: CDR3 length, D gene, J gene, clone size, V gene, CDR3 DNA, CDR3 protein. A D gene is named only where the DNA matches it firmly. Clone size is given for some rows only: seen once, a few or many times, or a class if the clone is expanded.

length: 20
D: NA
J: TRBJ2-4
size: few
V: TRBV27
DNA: TGTGCCAGCAGTTCCCTGATCGATTCTCGGAGGAAGGGTAGCAAAAACATTCAGTACTTC
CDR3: CASSSLIDSRRKGSKNIQYF

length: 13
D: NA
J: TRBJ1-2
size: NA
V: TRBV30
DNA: TGTGCCTGGAGTGTGCGGGGTTCCTATGGCTACACCTTC
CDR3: CAWSVRGSYGYTF

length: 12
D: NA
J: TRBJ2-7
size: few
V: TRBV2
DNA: TGTGCCAGCAGTGAAGACAGCCTCTTGCAGTACTTC
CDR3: CASSEDSLLQYF

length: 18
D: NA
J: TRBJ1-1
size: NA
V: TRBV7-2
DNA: TGTGCCAGCAGCTTAGACAGGCCTACGCACTATATGAACACTGAAGCTTTCTTT
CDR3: CASSLDRPTHYMNTEAFF

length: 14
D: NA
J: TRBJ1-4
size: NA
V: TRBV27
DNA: TGTGCCAGCAGAACTGGGCAGCCCCTAGAAAAACTGTTTTTT
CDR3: CASRTGQPLEKLFF

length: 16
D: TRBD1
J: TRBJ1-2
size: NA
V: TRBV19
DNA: TGTGCCAGTAGTATAGGCGGACAGGGGGCAAACTATGGCTACACCTTC
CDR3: CASSIGGQGANYGYTF

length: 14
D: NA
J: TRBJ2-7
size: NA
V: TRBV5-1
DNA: TGCGCCAGCAGTATCCCGGCGGACTCCTACGAGCAGTACTTC
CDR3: CASSIPADSYEQYF

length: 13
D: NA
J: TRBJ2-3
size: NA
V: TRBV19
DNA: TGTGCCAGTAGTATAGGCCCCACATATACGCAGTATTTT
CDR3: CASSIGPTYTQYF

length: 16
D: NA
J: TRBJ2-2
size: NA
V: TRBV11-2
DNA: TGTGCCAGCAGCTTTTTCCCGGGAGCAAACACCGGGGAGCTGTTTTTT
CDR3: CASSFFPGANTGELFF

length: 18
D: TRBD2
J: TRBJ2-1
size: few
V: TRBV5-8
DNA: TGTGCCAGCAGCCCCCGGGCCCAACTAGCGGGAGGGCAGAATGAGCAGTTCTTC
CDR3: CASSPRAQLAGGQNEQFF

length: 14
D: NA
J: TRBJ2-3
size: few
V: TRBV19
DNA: TGTGCCAGTAGTATACAGGTTTCCCCAGATACGCAGTATTTT
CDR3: CASSIQVSPDTQYF

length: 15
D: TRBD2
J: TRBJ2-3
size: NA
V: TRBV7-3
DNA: TGTGCCAGCAGCTCCCGACTAGCGGGCACAGATACGCAGTATTTT
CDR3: CASSSRLAGTDTQYF

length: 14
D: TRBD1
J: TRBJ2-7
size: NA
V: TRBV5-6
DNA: TGTGCCAGCAGCAAAGCGGGACAGGGGTGGGAGCAGTACTTC
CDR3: CASSKAGQGWEQYF

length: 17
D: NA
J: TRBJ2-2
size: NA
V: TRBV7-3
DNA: TGTGCCAGCAGCAACCTCGGTGGAGGTCCGAACACCGGGGAGCTGTTTTTT
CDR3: CASSNLGGGPNTGELFF

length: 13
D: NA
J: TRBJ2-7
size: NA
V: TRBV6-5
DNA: TGTGCCAGCATGAGGGGGGGGGCATACGAGCAGTACTTC
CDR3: CASMRGGAYEQYF

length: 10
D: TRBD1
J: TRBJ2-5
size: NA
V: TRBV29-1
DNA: TGCAGCGCGGGACAGGAGACCCAGTACTTC
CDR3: CSAGQETQYF

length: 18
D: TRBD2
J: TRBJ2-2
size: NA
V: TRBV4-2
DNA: TGTGCCAGCAGCCGACTAGCGACCCCCGACGCGAACACCGGGGAGCTGTTTTTT
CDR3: CASSRLATPDANTGELFF

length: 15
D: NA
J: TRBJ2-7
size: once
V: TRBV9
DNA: TGTGCCAGCAGCCCTCCCGGGACAAATTTGGACGAGCAGTACTTC
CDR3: CASSPPGTNLDEQYF

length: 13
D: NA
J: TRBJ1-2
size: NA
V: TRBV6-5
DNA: TGTGCCAGCCTGTTGGCCCGAGGGGGTGGCTACACCTTC
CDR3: CASLLARGGGYTF

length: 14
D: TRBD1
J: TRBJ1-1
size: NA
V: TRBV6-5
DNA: TGTGCCAGCAGACTGGACAGGACGAACACTGAAGCTTTCTTT
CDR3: CASRLDRTNTEAFF

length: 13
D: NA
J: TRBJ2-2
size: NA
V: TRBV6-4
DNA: TGTGCCAGCAGTGACCGACTCACCGGGGAGCTGTTTTTT
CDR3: CASSDRLTGELFF

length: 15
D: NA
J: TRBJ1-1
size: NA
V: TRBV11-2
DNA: TGTGCCAGCAGCTTAGCGGGGAGGGGGGTCACTGAAGCTTTCTTT
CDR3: CASSLAGRGVTEAFF

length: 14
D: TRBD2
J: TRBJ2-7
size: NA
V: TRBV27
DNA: TGTGCCAGCAGTGGACTAGCGGCCACCTACGAGCAGTACTTC
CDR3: CASSGLAATYEQYF

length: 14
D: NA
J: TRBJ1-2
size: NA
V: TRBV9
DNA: TGTGCCAGCAGCGAAAGGGGGACAAACTATGGCTACACCTTC
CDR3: CASSERGTNYGYTF

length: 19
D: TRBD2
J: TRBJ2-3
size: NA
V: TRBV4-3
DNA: TGCGCCAGCAGCCATGATAGAGGGACTAGCGGGCTAAGCACAGATACGCAGTATTTT
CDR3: CASSHDRGTSGLSTDTQYF

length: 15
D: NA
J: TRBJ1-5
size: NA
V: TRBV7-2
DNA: TGTGCCAGCAGCTTAGGGAGGGGTAGCAATCAGCCCCAGCATTTT
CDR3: CASSLGRGSNQPQHF

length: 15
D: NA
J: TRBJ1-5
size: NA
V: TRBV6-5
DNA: TGTGCCAGCAGTTACTCTACGGGGTATAATCAGCCCCAGCATTTT
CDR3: CASSYSTGYNQPQHF

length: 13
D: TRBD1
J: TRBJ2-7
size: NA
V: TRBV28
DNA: TGTGCCAGCAGTTTTAGACAGGGTGGCGAGCAGTACTTC
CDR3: CASSFRQGGEQYF

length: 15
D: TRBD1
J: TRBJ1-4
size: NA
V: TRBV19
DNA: TGTGCCAGTAGTATCGTCCCGGGACAGGGGGCCAGGGTGTTTTTT
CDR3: CASSIVPGQGARVFF

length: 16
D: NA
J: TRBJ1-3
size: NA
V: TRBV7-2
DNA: TGTGCCAGCATCCCCCCTCTGGGGACAACTGGAAACACCATATATTTT
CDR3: CASIPPLGTTGNTIYF

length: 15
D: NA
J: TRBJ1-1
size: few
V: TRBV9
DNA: TGTGCCAGCAGCAAAGGAGGAGGCAGTAACACTGAAGCTTTCTTT
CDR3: CASSKGGGSNTEAFF

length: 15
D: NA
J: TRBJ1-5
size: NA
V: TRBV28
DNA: TGTGCCAGCAGCCCTGACAGATATAGCAATCAGCCCCAGCATTTT
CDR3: CASSPDRYSNQPQHF

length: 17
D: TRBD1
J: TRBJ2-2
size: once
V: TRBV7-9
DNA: TGTTCCAGCAGCTTAGCGCCTGGACAGGGTGACACCGGGGAGCTGTTTTTT
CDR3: CSSSLAPGQGDTGELFF